One and the same sample provided the 11 T cell receptor beta chains below, sequenced in a study of blood T cell repertoires in COVID-19 (dated by TCRdb to 2019 to 2021). Library preparation used the immunoSEQ multiplex PCR assay. The table was pulled from immuneACCESS by TCRdb, which kept in-frame rearrangements only. Such tables lose some clones; where checked, under half of the loss comes from unresolved V genes, and the rest has no known cause. In all, the sample holds about 220,000 clones, and about 86% of those were seen once. The top ten clones comprise less than 2.5% of the sample. Sequencing was carried out using peripheral blood. The source of these receptors is a woman aged 55-69 years with acute or convalescent COVID-19.

The rearrangement joins TRBV6-5 to TRBJ1-1; 7 bases agree with TRBD1. This CDR3 region has 14 residues. V shed 6 bases and J 1 base; nucleotides not matched to a gene: 5. The V gene's germline CDR1 is MNHEY and CDR2 SVGAGI. As DNA, the CDR3 is TGTGCCAGCAGCCGGGACAGACAGAACACTGAAGCTTTCTTT. Residues: CASSRDRQNTEAFF.

The V gene is TRBV5-4, the J gene TRBJ2-1; D perhaps matches TRBD1 (6 bases). This CDR3 has 14 residues. Trimming stripped 4 bases from V and 3 bases from J, with 11 bases between. The germline gives CDR1 SGHNT, CDR2 YYREEE (reference sequence). In nucleotides, the CDR3 is TGTGCCAGCAGCACCAGGACAGACTACAATGAGCAGTTCTTC. It codes for CASSTRTDYNEQFF.

The chain has TRBV15 and TRBJ2-7, with 9 bases lining up with TRBD1. Germline loops: CDR1 LNHNV, CDR2 YYDKDF (reference sequence). The CDR3 contains 17 residues. Trimming cost V 0 bases and J 3 bases; bases outside gene matches: 9. The CDR3 here is CATSRDLLGQGIYEQYF. The DNA for the CDR3 is TGTGCCACCAGCAGAGATCTCTTAGGACAGGGGATCTACGAGCAGTACTTC. Variable domain in full (rest from reference TRBV15 and TRBJ2-7): DAMVIQNPRYQVTQFGKPVTLSCSQTLNHNVMYWYQQKSSQAPKLLFHYYDKDFNNEADTPDNFQSRRPNTSFCFLDIRSPGLGDTAMYLCATSRDLLGQGIYEQYFGPGTRLTVT.

The V call is TRBV6-5, the J call TRBJ1-2; a weak D match, TRBD1 (5 bases). CDR3 length equals 13 residues. Germline V lookup: CDR1 MNHEY, CDR2 SVGAGI. Trimming removed 6 bases from V and 0 bases from J, with 8 bases in between. The CDR3 protein is CASRGGANYGYTF. CDR3 DNA sequence: TGTGCCAGCAGGGGAGGGGCTAACTATGGCTACACCTTC.

The rearrangement joins TRBV24-1 to TRBJ2-1; TRBD2 matches 11 bases. The CDR3 is 14 residues long. Germline V gene lookup returns CDR1 KGHDR and CDR2 SFDVKD. Losses at the gene ends were 4 bases for V and 15 bases for J; bases not matched to a gene: 10. This CDR3 reads CATSDRVGTSGLFF. Here the CDR3 DNA reads TGTGCCACCAGTGACCGAGTCGGGACTAGCGGATTGTTCTTC.

The chain carries TRBV6-5 and TRBJ2-2; TRBD2 agrees at 11 bases. The ends lost 6 bases at V and 7 bases at J; junction bases unmatched: 4. Germline V lookup: CDR1 MNHEY, CDR2 SVGAGI. The CDR3 is 14 residues long. The chain's CDR3 is CASSTTSGGGELFF. The CDR3 bases are TGTGCCAGCAGCACCACTAGCGGGGGCGGGGAGCTGTTTTTT.

Points on this clone: A junction end diverges from the germline sequence, so it may reflect a read error. The chain links TRBV3-1 (or the pseudogene TRBV3-2) to TRBJ1-2, with 7 bases fitting TRBD1. Germline V gene lookup returns CDR1 LGHDT and CDR2 YNNKEL (reference sequence). The CDR3 is 11 amino acids. The chain's CDR3 is CASSQGQGANF. The CDR3 bases are TGTGCCAGCAGCCAAGGACAGGGCGCTAACTTC.

V and J are TRBV4-1 and TRBJ1-5; no clear D. The CDR3 runs to 14 residues. V lost 2 bases to trimming and J lost 6 bases, with 11 bases between them. Germline loops: CDR1 MGHRA, CDR2 YSYEKL. The CDR3 DNA sequence: TGCGCCAGCAGCCAAATGGGCCTCGGTCAGCCCCAGCATTTT. It yields the protein CASSQMGLGQPQHF.

This clone turned up a few times. The chain employs TRBV19 and TRBJ1-3, with D hard to call. Germline CDR1 LNHDA, CDR2 SQIVND (reference sequence). The germline V and J ends were trimmed by 0 bases and 4 bases, with 13 bases remaining between them. CDR3 length: 16 residues. The CDR3 spells CASSIDSKGRGNTIYF. For the CDR3, the DNA is TGTGCCAGTAGTATAGATAGTAAAGGGAGAGGAAACACCATATATTTT.

The chain carries TRBV7-2 and TRBJ1-1; unclear D gene. Germline V lookup: CDR1 SGHTA, CDR2 FQGNSA. V shed 5 bases and J shed 0 bases, with 10 bases lying between them. This CDR3 is built from 14 residues. The CDR3 is CASSMGVLNTEAFF. The CDR3 bases are TGTGCCAGCAGCATGGGCGTCCTGAACACTGAAGCTTTCTTT.

The sample holds a few counts of this clone. V is TRBV3-1 (or the pseudogene TRBV3-2) and J is TRBJ1-5; 7 bases map to TRBD1. Germline values: CDR1 LGHDT, CDR2 YNNKEL (reference sequence). J lost 2 bases, V lost 3 bases, and 10 bases had no gene match. The CDR3 covers 17 residues. This CDR3 is CASSHSGQGVGNQPQHF. As DNA, the CDR3 is TGTGCCAGCAGCCATTCGGGGCAGGGGGTTGGCAATCAGCCCCAGCATTTT.